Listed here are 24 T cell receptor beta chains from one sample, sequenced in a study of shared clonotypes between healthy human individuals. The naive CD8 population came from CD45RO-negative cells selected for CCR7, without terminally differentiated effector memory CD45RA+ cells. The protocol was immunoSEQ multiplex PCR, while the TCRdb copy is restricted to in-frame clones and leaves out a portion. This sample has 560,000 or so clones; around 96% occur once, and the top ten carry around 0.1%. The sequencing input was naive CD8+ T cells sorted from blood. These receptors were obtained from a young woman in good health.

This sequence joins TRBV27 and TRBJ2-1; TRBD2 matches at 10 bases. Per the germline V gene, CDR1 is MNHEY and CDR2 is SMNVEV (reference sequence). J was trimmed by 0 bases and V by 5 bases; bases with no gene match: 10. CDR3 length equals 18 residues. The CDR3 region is CASSPAGGPTRSYNEQFF. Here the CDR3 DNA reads TGTGCCAGCAGTCCAGCGGGAGGGCCCACCCGCTCCTACAATGAGCAGTTCTTC.

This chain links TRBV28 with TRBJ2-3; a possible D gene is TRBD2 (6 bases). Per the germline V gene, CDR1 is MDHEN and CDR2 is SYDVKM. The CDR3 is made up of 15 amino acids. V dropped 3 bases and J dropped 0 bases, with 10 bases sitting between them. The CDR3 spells CASSFLARSTDTQYF. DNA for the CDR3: TGTGCCAGCAGTTTCCTAGCGCGAAGCACAGATACGCAGTATTTT.

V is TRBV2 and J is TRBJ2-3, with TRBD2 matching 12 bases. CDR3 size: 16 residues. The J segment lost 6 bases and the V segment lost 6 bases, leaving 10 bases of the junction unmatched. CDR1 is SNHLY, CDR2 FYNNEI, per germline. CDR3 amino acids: CASSTFSSGRADTQYF. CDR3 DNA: TGTGCCAGCAGCACTTTCTCTAGCGGGAGGGCCGATACGCAGTATTTT.

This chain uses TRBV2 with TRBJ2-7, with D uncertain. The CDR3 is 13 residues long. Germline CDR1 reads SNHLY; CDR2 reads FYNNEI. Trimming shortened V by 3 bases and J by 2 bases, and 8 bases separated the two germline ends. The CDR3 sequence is CASSDAETYEQYF. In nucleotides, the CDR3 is TGTGCCAGCAGTGATGCGGAAACCTACGAGCAGTACTTC. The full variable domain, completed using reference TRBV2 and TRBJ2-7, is EPEVTQTPSHQVTQMGQEVILRCVPISNHLYFYWYRQILGQKVEFLVSFYNNEISEKSEIFDDQFSVERPDGSNFTLKIRSTKLEDSAMYFCASSDAETYEQYFGPGTRLTVT.

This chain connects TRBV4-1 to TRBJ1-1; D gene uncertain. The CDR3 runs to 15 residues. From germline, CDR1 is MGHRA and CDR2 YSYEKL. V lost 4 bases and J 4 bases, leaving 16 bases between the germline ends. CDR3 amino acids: CASSLMDGLVTEAFF. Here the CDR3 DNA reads TGCGCCAGCAGCCTCATGGATGGGTTAGTCACTGAAGCTTTCTTT.

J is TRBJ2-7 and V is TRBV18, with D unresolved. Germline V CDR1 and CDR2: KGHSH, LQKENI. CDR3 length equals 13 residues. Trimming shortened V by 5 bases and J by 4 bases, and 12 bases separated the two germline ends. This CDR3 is CASSNPAGYEQYF. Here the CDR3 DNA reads TGTGCCAGCTCAAACCCCGCTGGATACGAGCAGTACTTC.

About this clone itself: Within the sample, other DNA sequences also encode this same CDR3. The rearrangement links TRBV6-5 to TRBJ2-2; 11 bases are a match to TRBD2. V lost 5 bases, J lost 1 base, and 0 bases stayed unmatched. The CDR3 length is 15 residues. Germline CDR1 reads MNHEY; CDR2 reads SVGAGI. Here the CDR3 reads CASSLAGGNTGELFF. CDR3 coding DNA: TGTGCCAGCAGTCTAGCGGGAGGGAACACCGGGGAGCTGTTTTTT.

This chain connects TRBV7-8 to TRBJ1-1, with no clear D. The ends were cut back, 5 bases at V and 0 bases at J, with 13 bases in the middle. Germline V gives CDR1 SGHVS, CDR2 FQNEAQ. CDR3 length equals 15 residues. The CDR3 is CASSPSNRLNTEAFF. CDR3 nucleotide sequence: TGTGCCAGCAGCCCGTCCAATCGGTTGAACACTGAAGCTTTCTTT.

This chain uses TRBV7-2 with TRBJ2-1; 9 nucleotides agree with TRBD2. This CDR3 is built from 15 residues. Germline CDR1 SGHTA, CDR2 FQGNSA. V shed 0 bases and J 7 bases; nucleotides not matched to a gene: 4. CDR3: CASSLAAAGGNEQFF. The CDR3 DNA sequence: TGTGCCAGCAGCTTAGCGGCAGCGGGAGGAAATGAGCAGTTCTTC.

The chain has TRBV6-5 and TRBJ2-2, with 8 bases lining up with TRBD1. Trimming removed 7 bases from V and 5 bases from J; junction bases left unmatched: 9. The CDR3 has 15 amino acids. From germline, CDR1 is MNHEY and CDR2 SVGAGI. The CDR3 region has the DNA TGTGCCAGCAAAACCGGACAGGGAGGAACCGGGGAGCTGTTTTTT. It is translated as CASKTGQGGTGELFF.

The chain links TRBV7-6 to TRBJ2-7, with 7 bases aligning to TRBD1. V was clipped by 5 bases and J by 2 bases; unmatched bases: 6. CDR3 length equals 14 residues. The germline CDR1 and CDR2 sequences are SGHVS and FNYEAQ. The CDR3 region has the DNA TGTGCCAGCAGCCCGCAGGGGGACCCCTACGAGCAGTACTTC. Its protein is CASSPQGDPYEQYF. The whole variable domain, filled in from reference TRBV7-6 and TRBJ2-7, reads GAGVSQSPRYKVTKRGQDVALRCDPISGHVSLYWYRQALGQGPEFLTYFNYEAQQDKSGLPNDRFSAERPEGSISTLTIQRTEQRDSAMYRCASSPQGDPYEQYFGPGTRLTVT.

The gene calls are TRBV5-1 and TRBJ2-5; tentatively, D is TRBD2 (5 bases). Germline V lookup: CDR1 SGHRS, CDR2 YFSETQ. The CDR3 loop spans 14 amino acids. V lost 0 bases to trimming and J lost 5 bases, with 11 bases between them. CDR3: CASSLEDSWETQYF. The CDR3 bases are TGCGCCAGCAGCTTGGAGGACTCATGGGAGACCCAGTACTTC.

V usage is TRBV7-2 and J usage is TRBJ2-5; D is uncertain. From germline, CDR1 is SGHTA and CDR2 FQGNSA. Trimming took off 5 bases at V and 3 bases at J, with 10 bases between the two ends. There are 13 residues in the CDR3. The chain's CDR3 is CASSRPDEETQYF. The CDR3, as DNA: TGTGCCAGCAGCCGGCCGGATGAAGAGACCCAGTACTTC.

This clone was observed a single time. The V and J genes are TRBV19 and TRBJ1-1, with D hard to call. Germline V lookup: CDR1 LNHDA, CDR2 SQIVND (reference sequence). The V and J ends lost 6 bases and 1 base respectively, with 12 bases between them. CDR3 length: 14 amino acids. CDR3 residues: CASRGRTGNTEAFF. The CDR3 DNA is TGTGCCAGTAGGGGCAGGACCGGGAACACTGAAGCTTTCTTT.

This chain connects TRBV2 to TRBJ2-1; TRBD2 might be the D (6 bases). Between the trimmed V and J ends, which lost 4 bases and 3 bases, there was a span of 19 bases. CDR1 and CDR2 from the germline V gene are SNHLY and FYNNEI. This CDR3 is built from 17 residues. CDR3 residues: CASSGGSTRVRYNEQFF. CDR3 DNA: TGTGCCAGCAGTGGAGGGTCGACTAGAGTGCGCTACAATGAGCAGTTCTTC.

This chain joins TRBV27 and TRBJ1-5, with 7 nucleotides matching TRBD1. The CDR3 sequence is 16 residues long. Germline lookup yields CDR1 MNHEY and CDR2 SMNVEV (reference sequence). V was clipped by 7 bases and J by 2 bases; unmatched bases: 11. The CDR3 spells CASKAGTGVGNQPQHF. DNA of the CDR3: TGTGCCAGCAAGGCCGGAACAGGGGTCGGCAATCAGCCCCAGCATTTT.

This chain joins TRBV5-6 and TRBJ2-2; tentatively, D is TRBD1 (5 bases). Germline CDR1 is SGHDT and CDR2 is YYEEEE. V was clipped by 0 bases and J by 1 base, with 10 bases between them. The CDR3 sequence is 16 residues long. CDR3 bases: TGTGCCAGCAGCTTGGAATGGCAGGGGAACACCGGGGAGCTGTTTTTT. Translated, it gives CASSLEWQGNTGELFF. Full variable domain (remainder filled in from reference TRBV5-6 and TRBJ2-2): DAGVTQSPTHLIKTRGQQVTLRCSPKSGHDTVSWYQQALGQGPQFIFQYYEEEERQRGNFPDRFSGHQFPNYSSELNVNALLLGDSALYLCASSLEWQGNTGELFFGEGSRLTVL.

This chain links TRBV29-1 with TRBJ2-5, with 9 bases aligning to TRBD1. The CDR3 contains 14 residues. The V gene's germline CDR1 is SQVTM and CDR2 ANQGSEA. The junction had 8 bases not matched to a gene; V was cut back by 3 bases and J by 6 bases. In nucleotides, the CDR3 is TGCAGCGTTGATAAGTTAGGACAGGGGCAGACCCAGTACTTC. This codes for CSVDKLGQGQTQYF.

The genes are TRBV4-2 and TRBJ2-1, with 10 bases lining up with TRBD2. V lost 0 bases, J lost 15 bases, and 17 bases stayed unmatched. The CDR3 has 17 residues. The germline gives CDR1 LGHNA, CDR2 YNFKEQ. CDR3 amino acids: CASSQESWLAGADWVFF. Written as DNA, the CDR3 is TGTGCCAGCAGCCAAGAGAGTTGGCTAGCGGGAGCCGACTGGGTGTTCTTC.

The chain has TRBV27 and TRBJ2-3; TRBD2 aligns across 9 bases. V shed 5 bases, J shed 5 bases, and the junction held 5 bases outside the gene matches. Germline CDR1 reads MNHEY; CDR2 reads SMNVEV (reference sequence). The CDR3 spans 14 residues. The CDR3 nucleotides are TGTGCCAGCAGTAGGGCTAGCGGGATAGATACGCAGTATTTT. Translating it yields CASSRASGIDTQYF.

DNA for the CDR3: TGTGCCAGCAGTTTAGCTGGACTAGCGCTCGAGAGCTCCTACAATGAGCAGTTCTTC. Translated, it gives CASSLAGLALESSYNEQFF. The chain is built from TRBV27 and TRBJ2-1; 9 bases are a match to TRBD2. Germline V gene data show CDR1 as MNHEY and CDR2 as SMNVEV (reference sequence). The CDR3 is 19 amino acids. After removal of 2 bases from V and 0 bases from J, the junction contained 11 bases not matched to a gene.

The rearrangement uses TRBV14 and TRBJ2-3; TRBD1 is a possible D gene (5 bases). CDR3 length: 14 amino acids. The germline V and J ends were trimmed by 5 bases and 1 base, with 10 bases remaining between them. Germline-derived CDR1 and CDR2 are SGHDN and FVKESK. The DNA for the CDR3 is TGTGCCAGCAGCGATTGGGGCCGCACAGATACGCAGTATTTT. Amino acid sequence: CASSDWGRTDTQYF.

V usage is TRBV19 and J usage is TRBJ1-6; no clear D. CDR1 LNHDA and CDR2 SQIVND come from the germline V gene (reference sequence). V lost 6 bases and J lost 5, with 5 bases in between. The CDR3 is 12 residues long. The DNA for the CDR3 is TGTGCCAGTAGCCTACATAATTCACCCCTCCACTTT. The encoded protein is CASSLHNSPLHF.

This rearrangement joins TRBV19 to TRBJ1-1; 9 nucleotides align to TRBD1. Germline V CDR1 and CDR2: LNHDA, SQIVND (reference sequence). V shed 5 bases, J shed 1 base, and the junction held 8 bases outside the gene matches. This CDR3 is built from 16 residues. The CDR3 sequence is CASSDSQGAPNTEAFF. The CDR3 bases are TGTGCCAGTAGTGATTCACAGGGGGCGCCGAACACTGAAGCTTTCTTT.